These T cell receptor beta chains were read from a single sample in a study of vaccination and CD4 T cells after COVID-19. TCRdb processed the PCR reads anew with MiXCR; each CDR3 protein has one entry. The table records under 8,000 distinct CDR3 sequences, roughly 50% of them present only once. For these TCRs, the target antigens are not known. What was sequenced was CD4+ T cells from blood, cultured in vitro. The receptors shown here come from a human donor in good health. Both conserved end residues are part of each CDR3. Fields, in order: J gene, D gene, V gene, clone size, CDR3 DNA, CDR3 protein. The D gene is left open where the match is weak. Clone size is given for some rows only: seen once, a few or many times, or a class if the clone is expanded.

j_call: TRBJ2-1; d_call: NA; v_call: TRBV15; clone_size: NA; cdr3_nt: TGTGCCACCAGCAGAGGATCCACCGGGACAACGAGAGGGGAGCAGTTCTTC; cdr3_aa: CATSRGSTGTTRGEQFF
j_call: TRBJ1-5; d_call: NA; v_call: TRBV19; clone_size: few; cdr3_nt: TGTGCCAGTAGTATAGGGTCAGGGAATCAGCCCCAGCATTTT; cdr3_aa: CASSIGSGNQPQHF
j_call: TRBJ2-2; d_call: TRBD2; v_call: TRBV11-2; clone_size: NA; cdr3_nt: TGTGCCAGCAGCTTAGGACTAGCGGGGGGGCCGGCCGGGGAGCTGTTTTTT; cdr3_aa: CASSLGLAGGPAGELFF
j_call: TRBJ1-2; d_call: NA; v_call: TRBV29-1; clone_size: NA; cdr3_nt: TGCAGCGTTGAGCCCCTTACAGGGAGGGGCTACACCTTC; cdr3_aa: CSVEPLTGRGYTF
j_call: TRBJ2-4; d_call: TRBD2; v_call: TRBV20-1; clone_size: NA; cdr3_nt: TGCAGTGCTAGAGACCCGGGACTAGCTGCAGACATTCAGTACTTC; cdr3_aa: CSARDPGLAADIQYF
j_call: TRBJ2-3; d_call: TRBD1; v_call: TRBV20-1; clone_size: NA; cdr3_nt: TGCAGTGCGAATAAACAGGGGACAGGGGGCTGGACAGATACGCAGTATTTT; cdr3_aa: CSANKQGTGGWTDTQYF
j_call: TRBJ1-1; d_call: NA; v_call: TRBV19; clone_size: few; cdr3_nt: TGTGCCAGTAAGCCCACCGGCAGAGCCGGAGCTTTCTTT; cdr3_aa: CASKPTGRAGAFF
j_call: TRBJ1-1; d_call: NA; v_call: TRBV5-1; clone_size: NA; cdr3_nt: TGCGCCAGCAGCTCAGGGACAAACACTGAAGCTTTCTTT; cdr3_aa: CASSSGTNTEAFF
j_call: TRBJ2-7; d_call: NA; v_call: TRBV5-1; clone_size: NA; cdr3_nt: TGCGCCAGCAGCTTGAAGGGAAGCTCCTACGAGCAGTACTTC; cdr3_aa: CASSLKGSSYEQYF
j_call: TRBJ1-3; d_call: NA; v_call: TRBV4-3; clone_size: NA; cdr3_nt: TGCGCCAGCAGCCAAGGGGCCGGGGGATCCGGAAACACCATATATTTT; cdr3_aa: CASSQGAGGSGNTIYF
j_call: TRBJ1-6; d_call: NA; v_call: TRBV7-2; clone_size: NA; cdr3_nt: TGTGCCAGCAGCTTAGACTCGTCCGGGAATTCACCCCTCCACTTT; cdr3_aa: CASSLDSSGNSPLHF
j_call: TRBJ2-2; d_call: TRBD2; v_call: TRBV27; clone_size: NA; cdr3_nt: TGTGCCAGCAGTACCAGGCGGGAGACGACCGGGGAGCTGTTTTTT; cdr3_aa: CASSTRRETTGELFF
j_call: TRBJ1-1; d_call: NA; v_call: TRBV15; clone_size: NA; cdr3_nt: TGTGCCACCAGCAGAGGAGGGGCGGGGACTGAAGCTTTCTTT; cdr3_aa: CATSRGGAGTEAFF
j_call: TRBJ1-4; d_call: NA; v_call: TRBV6-1; clone_size: NA; cdr3_nt: TGTGCCAGCAGTGCCGACGCTTGGGGCGAAAAACTGTTTTTT; cdr3_aa: CASSADAWGEKLFF
j_call: TRBJ1-1; d_call: NA; v_call: TRBV24-1; clone_size: few; cdr3_nt: TGTGCCACCGAACTCCGACAGGTCATGATGAACACTGAAGCTTTCTTT; cdr3_aa: CATELRQVMMNTEAFF
j_call: TRBJ2-3; d_call: NA; v_call: TRBV6-1; clone_size: NA; cdr3_nt: TGTGCCAGCGGGGGTTCTTTAGCCACAGATACGCAGTATTTT; cdr3_aa: CASGGSLATDTQYF
j_call: TRBJ1-1; d_call: NA; v_call: TRBV28; clone_size: few; cdr3_nt: TGTGCCACCTACGGGACACCTAACACTGAAGCTTTCTTT; cdr3_aa: CATYGTPNTEAFF
j_call: TRBJ2-3; d_call: TRBD2; v_call: TRBV6-1; clone_size: few; cdr3_nt: TGTGCCAGCAGTCCGACTAGCGGTACGCAGTATTTT; cdr3_aa: CASSPTSGTQYF
j_call: TRBJ1-1; d_call: NA; v_call: TRBV12-3/TRBV12-4; clone_size: NA; cdr3_nt: TGTGCCAGCAGTTTACGACAGGTTGGGGCGAACACTGAAGCTTTCTTT; cdr3_aa: CASSLRQVGANTEAFF
j_call: TRBJ2-6; d_call: NA; v_call: TRBV5-4; clone_size: few; cdr3_nt: TGTGCCAGCAGCTTGAGTCTATGGGTTGGTGCAGGGGCCAACGTCCTGACTTTC; cdr3_aa: CASSLSLWVGAGANVLTF
j_call: TRBJ1-5; d_call: NA; v_call: TRBV7-2; clone_size: few; cdr3_nt: TGTGCCAGCAGCTTAACACAGCTCAATCAGCCCCAGCATTTT; cdr3_aa: CASSLTQLNQPQHF
j_call: TRBJ2-5; d_call: NA; v_call: TRBV2; clone_size: NA; cdr3_nt: TGTGCCAGCAGTCCATTCCGGGACCCTCAAGAGACCCAGTACTTC; cdr3_aa: CASSPFRDPQETQYF
j_call: TRBJ2-7; d_call: NA; v_call: TRBV6-1; clone_size: NA; cdr3_nt: TGTGCCAGCAGCTTAGGGGGTGCCCCCAACGAGCAGTACTTC; cdr3_aa: CASSLGGAPNEQYF
j_call: TRBJ1-5; d_call: NA; v_call: TRBV11-2; clone_size: few; cdr3_nt: TGTGCCAGCAGCCCTCGGGCGGGGGGCAATCAGCCCCAGCATTTT; cdr3_aa: CASSPRAGGNQPQHF
j_call: TRBJ1-2; d_call: NA; v_call: TRBV24-1; clone_size: NA; cdr3_nt: TGTGCCACCAGTGATTTGGACAGGAACTATGGCTACACCTTC; cdr3_aa: CATSDLDRNYGYTF
j_call: TRBJ2-7; d_call: TRBD2; v_call: TRBV6-5; clone_size: medium-sized; cdr3_nt: TGTGCCAGCAGTTACTTTTCTAGCGGGGGCATCCTGTACTTC; cdr3_aa: CASSYFSSGGILYF
j_call: TRBJ2-7; d_call: NA; v_call: TRBV6-1; clone_size: NA; cdr3_nt: TGTGCCAGCAGTCCTTGGGACAAATCCTACGAGCAGTACTTC; cdr3_aa: CASSPWDKSYEQYF
j_call: TRBJ1-2; d_call: NA; v_call: TRBV20-1; clone_size: once; cdr3_nt: TGCAGTGCTGACAAAACGGGGAACTATGGCTACACCTTC; cdr3_aa: CSADKTGNYGYTF
j_call: TRBJ2-3; d_call: TRBD2; v_call: TRBV7-2; clone_size: NA; cdr3_nt: TGTGCCAGCAGCCCTCGGACTAGCGGGGGTACAGATACGCAGTATTTT; cdr3_aa: CASSPRTSGGTDTQYF
j_call: TRBJ1-5; d_call: NA; v_call: TRBV20-1; clone_size: few; cdr3_nt: TGCAGTGCTAATACCGGTGTCAATCAGCCCCAGCATTTT; cdr3_aa: CSANTGVNQPQHF
j_call: TRBJ1-1; d_call: TRBD1; v_call: TRBV6-2/TRBV6-3; clone_size: NA; cdr3_nt: TGTGCCAGCAATCTAGGGACAGGGGGCACCGCTGAAGCTTTCTTT; cdr3_aa: CASNLGTGGTAEAFF
j_call: TRBJ2-5; d_call: TRBD2; v_call: TRBV7-8; clone_size: NA; cdr3_nt: TGTGCCAGCAGCTTAGGGCTAGCGGGGCACCAAGAGACCCGGTACTTC; cdr3_aa: CASSLGLAGHQETRYF